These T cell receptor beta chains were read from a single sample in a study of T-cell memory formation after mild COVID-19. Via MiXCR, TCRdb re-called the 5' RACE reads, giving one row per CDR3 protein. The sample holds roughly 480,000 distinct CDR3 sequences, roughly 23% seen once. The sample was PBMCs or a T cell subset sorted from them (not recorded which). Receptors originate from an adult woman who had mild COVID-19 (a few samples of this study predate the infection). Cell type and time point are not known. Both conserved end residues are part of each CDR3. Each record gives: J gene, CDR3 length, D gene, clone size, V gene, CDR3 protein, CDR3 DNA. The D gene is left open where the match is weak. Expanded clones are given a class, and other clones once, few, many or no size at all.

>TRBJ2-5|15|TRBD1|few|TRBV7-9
CASSFLQGFPETQYF
TGTGCCAGCAGCTTCCTACAGGGGTTCCCAGAGACCCAGTACTTC
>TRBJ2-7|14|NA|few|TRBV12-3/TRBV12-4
CASSFQGRGYEQYF
TGTGCCAGCAGTTTCCAGGGCAGGGGCTACGAGCAGTACTTC
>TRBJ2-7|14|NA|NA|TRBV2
CASREQGLGYEQYF
TGTGCCAGCAGGGAACAGGGACTGGGCTACGAGCAGTACTTC
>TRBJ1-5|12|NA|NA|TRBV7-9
CASSPADQPQHF
TGTGCCAGCAGCCCGGCGGATCAGCCCCAGCATTTT
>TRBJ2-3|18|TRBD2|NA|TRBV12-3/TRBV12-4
CASSPGGTSGGSTDTQYF
TGTGCCAGCAGCCCGGGCGGGACTAGCGGGGGAAGCACAGATACGCAGTATTTT
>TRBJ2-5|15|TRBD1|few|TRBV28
CASSGGQVGGETQYF
TGTGCCAGCAGTGGGGGACAGGTGGGTGGAGAGACCCAGTACTTC
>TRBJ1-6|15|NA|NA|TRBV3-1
CASSQEGVRGSPLHF
TGTGCCAGCAGCCAAGAAGGGGTGAGAGGGTCACCCCTCCACTTT
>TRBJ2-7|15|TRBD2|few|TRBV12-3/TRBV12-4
CASSNRLAGLREQYF
TGTGCCAGCAGTAACCGACTAGCGGGCCTGAGAGAGCAGTACTTC
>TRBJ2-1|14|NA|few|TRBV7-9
CASSQGLGRDEQFF
TGTGCCAGCAGCCAGGGACTCGGTCGGGATGAGCAGTTCTTC
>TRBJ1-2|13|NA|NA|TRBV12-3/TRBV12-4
CASSFKRNYGYTF
TGTGCCAGCAGTTTTAAGCGTAACTATGGCTACACCTTC
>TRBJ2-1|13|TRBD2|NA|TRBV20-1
CSAREAGGAEQFF
TGCAGTGCTAGAGAGGCGGGGGGAGCTGAGCAGTTCTTC
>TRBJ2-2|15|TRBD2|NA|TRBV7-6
CASSLYGGRTGELFF
TGTGCCAGCAGCTTATACGGGGGGAGGACCGGGGAGCTGTTTTTT
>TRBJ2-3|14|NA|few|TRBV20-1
CSARAPGLSITQYF
TGCAGTGCTAGAGCACCGGGGCTCTCCATTACGCAGTATTTT
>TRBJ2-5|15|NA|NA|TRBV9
CASSVLGSGQETQYF
TGTGCCAGCAGCGTACTAGGCTCAGGGCAAGAGACCCAGTACTTC
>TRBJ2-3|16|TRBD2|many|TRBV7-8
CASSSTLAGNTDTQYF
TGTGCCAGCAGCTCCACCCTAGCGGGAAACACAGATACGCAGTATTTT
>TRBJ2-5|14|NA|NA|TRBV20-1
CSATRAAREETQYF
TGCAGTGCTACCCGAGCGGCTAGGGAAGAGACCCAGTACTTC
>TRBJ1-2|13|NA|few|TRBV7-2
CASSLDAGGGYTF
TGTGCCAGCAGCTTAGATGCAGGAGGCGGCTACACCTTC
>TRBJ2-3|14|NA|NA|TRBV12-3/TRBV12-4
CASTLQGPTDTQYF
TGTGCCAGCACCTTACAGGGCCCCACAGATACGCAGTATTTT
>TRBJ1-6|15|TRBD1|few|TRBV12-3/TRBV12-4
CASSSGGQYNSPLHF
TGTGCCAGCAGCTCCGGGGGACAGTATAATTCACCCCTCCACTTT
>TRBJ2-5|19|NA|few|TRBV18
CASSPTRIGQGRQEETQYF
TGTGCCAGCTCACCTACTCGAATAGGACAAGGCCGACAGGAAGAGACCCAGTACTTC
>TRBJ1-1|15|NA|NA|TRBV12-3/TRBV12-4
CASSLAHLRSAEAFF
TGTGCCAGCAGCCTTGCTCACCTTCGGAGCGCTGAAGCTTTCTTT
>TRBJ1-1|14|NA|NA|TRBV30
CAWSDRELDTEAFF
TGTGCCTGGAGTGACAGGGAACTGGACACTGAAGCTTTCTTT
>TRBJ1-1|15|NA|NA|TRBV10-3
CAIGPRGAGNTEAFF
TGTGCCATCGGACCTAGGGGAGCGGGGAACACTGAAGCTTTCTTT
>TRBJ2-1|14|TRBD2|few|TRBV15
CAISGDVNNNEQFF
TGTGCCATCAGCGGGGACGTGAATAACAATGAGCAGTTCTTC
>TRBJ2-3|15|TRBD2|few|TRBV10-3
CAISESSGGTDTQYF
TGTGCCATCAGTGAGTCGAGCGGGGGGACAGATACGCAGTATTTT
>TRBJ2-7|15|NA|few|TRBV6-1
CASSDSDGLSYEQYF
TGTGCCAGCAGTGATTCGGACGGACTCTCCTACGAGCAGTACTTC
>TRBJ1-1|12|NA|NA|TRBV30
CAWTGANTEAFF
TGTGCCTGGACAGGGGCGAACACTGAAGCTTTCTTT
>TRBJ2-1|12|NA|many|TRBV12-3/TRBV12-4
CASSPGLNEQFF
TGTGCCAGCAGCCCTGGACTAAATGAGCAGTTCTTC
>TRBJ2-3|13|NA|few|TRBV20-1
CSARGGIADTQYF
TGCAGTGCTAGAGGTGGGATCGCAGATACGCAGTATTTT
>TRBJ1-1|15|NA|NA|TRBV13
CASSFAELTPRGAFF
TGTGCCAGCAGCTTTGCGGAACTGACCCCCAGAGGAGCTTTCTTT
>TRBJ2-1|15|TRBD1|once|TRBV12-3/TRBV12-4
CASRPDRGSYNEQFF
TGTGCCAGCCGCCCGGACAGGGGCTCCTACAATGAGCAGTTCTTC
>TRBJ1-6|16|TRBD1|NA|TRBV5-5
CASSLDAGTGNSPLHF
TGTGCCAGCAGCTTGGACGCCGGGACAGGGAATTCACCCCTCCACTTT
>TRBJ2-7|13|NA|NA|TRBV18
CASSLRGDGEQYF
TGTGCCAGCTCTCTACGGGGCGATGGCGAGCAGTACTTC
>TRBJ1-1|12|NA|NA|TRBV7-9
CASSFEASEAFF
TGTGCCAGCAGCTTTGAAGCCTCTGAAGCTTTCTTT
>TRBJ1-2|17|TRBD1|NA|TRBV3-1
CASSQVAGTGGGYGYTF
TGTGCCAGCAGCCAAGTCGCGGGGACAGGGGGAGGCTATGGCTACACCTTC
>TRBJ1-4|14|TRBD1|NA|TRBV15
CATRPTGEREKLFF
TGTGCCACCAGGCCGACAGGGGAACGTGAAAAACTGTTTTTT
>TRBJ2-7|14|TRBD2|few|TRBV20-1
CSATGTSNSYEQYF
TGCAGTGCTACGGGGACTAGCAACTCCTACGAGCAGTACTTC
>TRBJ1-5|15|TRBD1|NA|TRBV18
CASSPSGQVNQPQHF
TGTGCCAGCTCACCCAGTGGACAGGTCAATCAGCCCCAGCATTTT
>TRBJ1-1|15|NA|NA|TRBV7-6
CASSPLTGWNTEAFF
TGTGCCAGCAGCCCATTAACAGGGTGGAACACTGAAGCTTTCTTT
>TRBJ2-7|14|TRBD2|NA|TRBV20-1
CSAAGGHGAHVQYF
TGCAGTGCTGCGGGGGGACACGGGGCACATGTGCAGTACTTC
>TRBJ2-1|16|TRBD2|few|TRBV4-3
CASSQGSSGIYNEQFF
TGCGCCAGCAGCCAAGGGTCTAGCGGGATTTACAATGAGCAGTTCTTC
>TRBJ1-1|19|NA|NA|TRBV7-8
CASSLTRGNRGPPYTEAFF
TGTGCCAGCAGCTTAACGAGGGGGAATCGGGGGCCTCCCTACACTGAAGCTTTCTTT
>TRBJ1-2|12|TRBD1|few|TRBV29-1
CSVDPTGDGYTF
TGCAGCGTTGATCCGACAGGGGATGGCTACACCTTC
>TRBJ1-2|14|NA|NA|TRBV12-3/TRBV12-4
CASSWDGGSYGYTF
TGTGCCAGCAGCTGGGACGGGGGAAGCTATGGCTACACCTTC
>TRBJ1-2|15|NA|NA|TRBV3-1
CASSQENDRYYGYTF
TGTGCCAGCAGCCAGGAAAACGACAGGTACTATGGCTACACCTTC
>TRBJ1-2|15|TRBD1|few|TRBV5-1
CASSSRGQENYGYTF
TGCGCCAGCAGCTCGCGGGGACAGGAAAACTATGGCTACACCTTC
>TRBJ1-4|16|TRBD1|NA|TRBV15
CATSRDLGQGGEKLFF
TGTGCCACCAGCAGAGATCTGGGACAGGGAGGAGAAAAACTGTTTTTT
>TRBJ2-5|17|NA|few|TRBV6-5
CASSPHGGRRGQETQYF
TGTGCCAGCAGCCCACACGGGGGGCGCAGAGGACAAGAGACCCAGTACTTC
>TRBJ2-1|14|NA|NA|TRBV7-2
CASSLELWDNEQFF
TGTGCCAGCAGCTTAGAATTATGGGACAATGAGCAGTTCTTC
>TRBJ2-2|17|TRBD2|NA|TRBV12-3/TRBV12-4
CASSFRLAGVNTGELFF
TGTGCCAGCAGTTTTCGGCTAGCGGGGGTGAACACCGGGGAGCTGTTTTTT